This T cell receptor beta chain was recovered during a study of blood T cell repertoires in COVID-19. Overall study: COVID-19 samples, acute and convalescent, were from the United States, Italy and Spain. Nucleic acid was either cDNA or gDNA, and it came from T cells, B-cell-depleted T cells, or PBMCs.

The CDR3 has 14 amino acids. Unmatched junction bases numbered 10, after V lost 5 bases and J lost 10 bases. Germline values: CDR1 SGHTA, CDR2 FQGNSA. Authors' analysis steps: Estimated nucleated cell counts came from reference gene primer amplification. Produced via immunoSEQ multiplex PCR; TCRdb's table is partial and in-frame only. Clone size and V and J calls were adopted from that table, with D and trimming inferred from the DNA. The data show under 250,000 clones, with roughly 85% seen just once and 3% to 3.5% held by the top ten. This chain links TRBV7-2 with TRBJ2-1; 8 nucleotides agree with TRBD2. This receptor was obtained from a man between 18 and 29 years old with active or convalescent COVID-19. The sequencing sample was made of peripheral blood. CDR3 sequence reads: CASSTSGGGREQFF. CDR3 DNA sequence: TGTGCCAGCAGCACAAGCGGGGGTGGGAGGGAGCAGTTCTTC.